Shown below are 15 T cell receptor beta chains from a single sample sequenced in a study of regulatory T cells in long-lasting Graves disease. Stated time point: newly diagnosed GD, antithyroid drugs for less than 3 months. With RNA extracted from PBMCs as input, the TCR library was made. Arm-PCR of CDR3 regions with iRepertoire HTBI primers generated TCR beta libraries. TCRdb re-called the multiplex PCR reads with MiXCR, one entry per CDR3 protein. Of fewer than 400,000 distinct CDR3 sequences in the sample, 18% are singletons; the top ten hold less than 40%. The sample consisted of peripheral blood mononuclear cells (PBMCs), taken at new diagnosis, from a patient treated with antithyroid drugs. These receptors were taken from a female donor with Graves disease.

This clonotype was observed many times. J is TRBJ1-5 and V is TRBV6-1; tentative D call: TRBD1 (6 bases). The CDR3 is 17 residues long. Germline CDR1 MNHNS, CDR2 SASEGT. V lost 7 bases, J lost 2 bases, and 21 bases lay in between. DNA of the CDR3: TGTGCCAGCAAAGAAAGGGGGGGGGCTGGTGGCAATCAGCCCCAGCATTTT. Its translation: CASKERGGAGGNQPQHF.

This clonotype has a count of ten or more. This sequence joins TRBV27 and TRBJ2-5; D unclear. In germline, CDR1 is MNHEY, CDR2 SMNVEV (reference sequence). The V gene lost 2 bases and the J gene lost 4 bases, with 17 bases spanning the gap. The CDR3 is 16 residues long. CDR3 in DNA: TGTGCCAGCAGTTTAATCCCGGGCCTTTCCCGAGAGACCCAGTACTTC. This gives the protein CASSLIPGLSRETQYF.

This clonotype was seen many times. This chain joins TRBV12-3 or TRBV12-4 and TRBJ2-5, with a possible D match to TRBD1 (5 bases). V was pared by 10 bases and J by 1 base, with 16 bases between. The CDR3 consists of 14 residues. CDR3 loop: CAIRPRQTQETQYF. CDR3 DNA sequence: TGTGCCATAAGACCAAGACAGACCCAAGAGACCCAGTACTTC.

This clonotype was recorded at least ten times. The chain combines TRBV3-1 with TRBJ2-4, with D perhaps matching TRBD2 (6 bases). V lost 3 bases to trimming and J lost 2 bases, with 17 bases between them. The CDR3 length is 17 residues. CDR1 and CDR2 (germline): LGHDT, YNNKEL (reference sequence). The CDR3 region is CASSQRSSDGTKNIQYF. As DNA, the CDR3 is TGTGCCAGCAGCCAGCGATCTAGCGATGGGACCAAAAACATTCAGTACTTC. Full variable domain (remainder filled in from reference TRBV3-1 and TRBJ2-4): DTAVSQTPKYLVTQMGNDKSIKCEQNLGHDTMYWYKQDSKKFLKIMFSYNNKELIINETVPNRFSPKSPDKAHLNLHINSLELGDSAVYFCASSQRSSDGTKNIQYFGAGTRLSVL.

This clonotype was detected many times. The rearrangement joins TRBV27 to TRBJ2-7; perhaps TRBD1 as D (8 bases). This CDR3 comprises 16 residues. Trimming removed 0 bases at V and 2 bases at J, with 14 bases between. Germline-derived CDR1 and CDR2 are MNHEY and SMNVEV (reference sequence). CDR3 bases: TGTGCCAGCAGTTTATCAGCGGGACAGGTTGCCTACGAGCAGTACTTC. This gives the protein CASSLSAGQVAYEQYF.

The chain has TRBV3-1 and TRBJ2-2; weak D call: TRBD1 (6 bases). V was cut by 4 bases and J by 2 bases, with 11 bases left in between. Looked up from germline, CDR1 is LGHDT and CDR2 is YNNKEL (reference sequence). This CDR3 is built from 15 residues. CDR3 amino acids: CASSRTVGNTGELFF. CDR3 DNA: TGTGCCAGCAGCCGGACAGTCGGTAACACCGGGGAGCTGTTTTTT.

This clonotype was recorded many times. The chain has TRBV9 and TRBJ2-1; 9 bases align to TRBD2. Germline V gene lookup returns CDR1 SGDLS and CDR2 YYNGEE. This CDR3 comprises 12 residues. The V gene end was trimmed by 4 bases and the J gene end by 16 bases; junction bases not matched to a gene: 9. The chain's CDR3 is CASSTSGTSLFF. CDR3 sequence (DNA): TGTGCCAGCAGCACCTCCGGGACTAGCTTATTCTTC.

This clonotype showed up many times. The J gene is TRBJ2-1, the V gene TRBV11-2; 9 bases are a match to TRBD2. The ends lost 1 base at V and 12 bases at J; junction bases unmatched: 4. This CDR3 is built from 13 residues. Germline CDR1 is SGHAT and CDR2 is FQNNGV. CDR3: CASSLAQAGGQFF. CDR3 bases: TGTGCCAGCAGCTTAGCCCAAGCGGGAGGGCAGTTCTTC.

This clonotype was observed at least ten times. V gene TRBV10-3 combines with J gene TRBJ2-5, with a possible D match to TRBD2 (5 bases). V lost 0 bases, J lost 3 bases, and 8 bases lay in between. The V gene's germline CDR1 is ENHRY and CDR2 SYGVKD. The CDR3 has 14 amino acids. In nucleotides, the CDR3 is TGTGCCATCAGTGAGTCCCTAGCTGAAGAGACCCAGTACTTC. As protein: CAISESLAEETQYF.

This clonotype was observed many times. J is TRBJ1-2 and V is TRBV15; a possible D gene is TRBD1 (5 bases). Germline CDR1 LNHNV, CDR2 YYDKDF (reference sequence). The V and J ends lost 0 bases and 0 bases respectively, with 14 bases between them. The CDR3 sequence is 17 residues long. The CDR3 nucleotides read TGTGCCACCAGCAGAGATGGGTGGGGGACTGCTAACTATGGCTACACCTTC. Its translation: CATSRDGWGTANYGYTF.

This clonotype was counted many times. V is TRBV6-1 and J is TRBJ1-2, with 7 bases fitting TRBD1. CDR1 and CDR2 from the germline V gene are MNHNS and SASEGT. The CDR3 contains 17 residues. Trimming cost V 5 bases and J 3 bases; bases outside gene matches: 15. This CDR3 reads CASSPRDRRPWDYGYTF. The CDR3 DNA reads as TGTGCCAGCAGTCCCCGGGACAGACGGCCCTGGGACTATGGCTACACCTTC.

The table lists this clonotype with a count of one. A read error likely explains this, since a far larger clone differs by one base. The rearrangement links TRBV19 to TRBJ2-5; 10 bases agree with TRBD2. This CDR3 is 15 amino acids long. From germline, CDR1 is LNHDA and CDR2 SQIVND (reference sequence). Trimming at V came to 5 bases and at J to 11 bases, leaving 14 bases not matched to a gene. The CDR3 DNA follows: TGTGCCAGTAGTTCCGGGACTAGCGAGGGAAATGAGCAGTACTTC. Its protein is CASSSGTSEGNEQYF.

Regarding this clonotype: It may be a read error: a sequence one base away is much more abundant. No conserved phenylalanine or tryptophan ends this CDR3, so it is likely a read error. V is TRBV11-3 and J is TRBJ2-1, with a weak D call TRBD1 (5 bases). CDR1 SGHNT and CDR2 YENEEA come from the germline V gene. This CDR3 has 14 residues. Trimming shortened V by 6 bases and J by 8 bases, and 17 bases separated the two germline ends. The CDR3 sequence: CASSRPGLSYEQFC. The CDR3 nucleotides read TGTGCCAGCAGTCGGCCAGGGCTAAGCTATGAGCAGTTCTGC.

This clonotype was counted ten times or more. The chain's CDR3 is CASSLRGQRGTGETQYF. The CDR3 nucleotides read TGTGCCAGCAGTTTAAGGGGTCAGCGGGGGACAGGGGAGACCCAGTACTTC. The chain has TRBV27 and TRBJ2-5; TRBD1 might be the D (9 bases). CDR3 length: 17 residues. The germline V and J ends were trimmed by 2 bases and 5 bases, with 21 bases remaining between them. Germline values: CDR1 MNHEY, CDR2 SMNVEV (reference sequence).

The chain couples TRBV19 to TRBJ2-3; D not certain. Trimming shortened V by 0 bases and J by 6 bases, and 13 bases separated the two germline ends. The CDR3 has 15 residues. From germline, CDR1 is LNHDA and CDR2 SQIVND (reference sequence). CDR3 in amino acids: CASSIDKGPRDTQYF. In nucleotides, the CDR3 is TGTGCCAGTAGTATAGATAAGGGTCCCAGGGATACGCAGTATTTT.